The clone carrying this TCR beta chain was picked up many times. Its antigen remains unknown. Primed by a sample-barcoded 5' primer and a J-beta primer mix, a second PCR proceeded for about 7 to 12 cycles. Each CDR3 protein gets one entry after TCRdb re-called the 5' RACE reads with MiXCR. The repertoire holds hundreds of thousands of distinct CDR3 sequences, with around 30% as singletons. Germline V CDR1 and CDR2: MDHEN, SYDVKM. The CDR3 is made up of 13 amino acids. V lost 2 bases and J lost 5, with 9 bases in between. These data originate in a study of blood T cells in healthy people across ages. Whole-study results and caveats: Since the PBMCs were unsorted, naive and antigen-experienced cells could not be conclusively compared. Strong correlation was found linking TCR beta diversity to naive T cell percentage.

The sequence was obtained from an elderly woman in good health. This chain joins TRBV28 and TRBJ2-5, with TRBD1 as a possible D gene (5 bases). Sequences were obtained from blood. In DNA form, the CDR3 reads TGTGCCAGCAGTTTAGCAGGGATGGAGACCCAGTACTTC. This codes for CASSLAGMETQYF.